This T cell receptor (beta chain) was documented in a study of multiple sclerosis patients with progressive multifocal leukoencephalopathy. Time point: before natalizumab initiation. Study-wide results and limits: Whether JC virus or general immunocompromise explains the findings remained unclear. In most PML patients, TRB repertoires appeared less diverse by entropy.

Sequencing was at survey level. Repertoires were generated with immunoSEQ multiplex PCR, while TCRdb's copy carries only in-frame clones and drops some. The sample holds more than 30,000 clones, 70% to 90% seen once. Germline V lookup: CDR1 MDHEN, CDR2 SYDVKM. CDR3 length: 15 residues. With V trimmed by 4 bases and J by 7 bases, 10 bases remained unmatched. About this clone: No antigen is known for it.

The clonotype originates from a human donor with multiple sclerosis. The sequenced material came from PBMCs. V usage is TRBV28 and J usage is TRBJ1-5, with TRBD1 matching over 7 bases. The CDR3 loop is CASSWLDRVEQPQHF. CDR3 coding DNA: TGTGCCAGCAGTTGGCTCGACAGGGTGGAACAGCCCCAGCATTTT.